The 2 T cell receptor beta chains listed next were all sequenced from one sample in a study of blood T cell repertoires in COVID-19. Sequenced by immunoSEQ multiplex PCR; TCRdb stores in-frame clones only, minus some. The table lists some 380,000 clones, roughly four fifths of them singletons. Sequencing used peripheral blood. These receptors all stem from a human donor with acute or convalescent COVID-19. The donor label of this sample is uncertain.

This clone was recorded only once. The rearrangement uses TRBV14 and TRBJ2-7; 8 bases are a match to TRBD1. With V trimmed by 8 bases and J by 2 bases, 8 bases remained unmatched. Germline assignment: CDR1 SGHDN and CDR2 FVKESK. The CDR3 runs to 14 residues. CDR3 region: CASSGQGGPYEQYF. The DNA for the CDR3 is TGTGCCAGCTCCGGACAGGGTGGACCCTACGAGCAGTACTTC.

In its sample, this clone was seen a few times. This chain links TRBV19 with TRBJ1-1, with D hard to call. CDR1 LNHDA and CDR2 SQIVND come from the germline V gene (reference sequence). V was pared by 4 bases and J by 0 bases, with 12 bases between. The CDR3 consists of 15 residues. CDR3 amino acids: CASSKNGVLNTEAFF. The CDR3 nucleotides read TGTGCCAGTAGTAAGAACGGGGTTTTGAACACTGAAGCTTTCTTT.